This paragraph reports one T cell receptor (beta chain). The target antigen is unknown. All participating donors were Caucasian adults from Nashville, Tennessee. The sample comes from a study of shared clonotypes between healthy human individuals. Study conclusions and caveats: The small donor group covered limited genetic and exposure diversity.

Original analysis: Junction-only sequences produced by ImmunoSEQ had no quality scores, so filtering differed. The assay was immunoSEQ multiplex PCR, and TCRdb's table has in-frame clones only and misses some. For V, J and clone size, that table is used; D and trimming come from the DNA. The table records millions of clones, 85% to 95% of them present only once. This clonotype originated in a man aged 18 to 29 in good health. What was sequenced was naive CD4+ T cells sorted from blood. Subset given: CD45RA+ positively selected.

In nucleotides, the CDR3 is TGCGCCAGCGCCTCTTACACAGATACGCAGTATTTT. This sequence encodes CASASYTDTQYF. This chain links TRBV5-1 with TRBJ2-3; D ambiguous. This CDR3 comprises 12 residues. Germline V gene data show CDR1 as SGHRS and CDR2 as YFSETQ. V was shortened by 7 bases and J by 2 bases, with 8 bases between the two germline ends.